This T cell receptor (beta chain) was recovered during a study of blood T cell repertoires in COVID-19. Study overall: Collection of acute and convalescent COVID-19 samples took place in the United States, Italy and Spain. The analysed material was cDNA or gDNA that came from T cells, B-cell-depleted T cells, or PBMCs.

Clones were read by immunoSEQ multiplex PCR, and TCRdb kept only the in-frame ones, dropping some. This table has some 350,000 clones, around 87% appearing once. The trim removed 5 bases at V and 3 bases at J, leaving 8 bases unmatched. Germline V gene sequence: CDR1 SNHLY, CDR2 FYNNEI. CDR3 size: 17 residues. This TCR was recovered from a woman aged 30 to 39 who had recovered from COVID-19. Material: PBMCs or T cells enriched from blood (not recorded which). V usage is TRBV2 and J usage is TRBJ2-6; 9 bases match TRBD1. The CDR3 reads CASSPGQGRSGANVLTF. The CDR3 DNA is TGTGCCAGCAGTCCAGGACAGGGGAGGAGTGGGGCCAACGTCCTGACTTTC.